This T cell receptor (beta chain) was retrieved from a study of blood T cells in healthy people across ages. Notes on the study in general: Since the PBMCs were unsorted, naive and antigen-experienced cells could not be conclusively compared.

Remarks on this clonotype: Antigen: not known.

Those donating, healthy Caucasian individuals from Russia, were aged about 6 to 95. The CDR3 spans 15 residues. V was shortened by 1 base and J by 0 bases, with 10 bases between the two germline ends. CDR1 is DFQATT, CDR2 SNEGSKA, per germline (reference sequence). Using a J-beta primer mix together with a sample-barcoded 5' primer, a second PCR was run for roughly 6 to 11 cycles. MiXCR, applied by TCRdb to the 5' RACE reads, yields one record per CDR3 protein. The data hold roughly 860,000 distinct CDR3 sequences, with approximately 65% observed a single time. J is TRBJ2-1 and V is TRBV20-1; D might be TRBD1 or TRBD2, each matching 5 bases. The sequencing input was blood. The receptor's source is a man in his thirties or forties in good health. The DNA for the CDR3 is TGCAGTGCTAGAGGGACTGACAGCTCCTACAATGAGCAGTTCTTC. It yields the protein CSARGTDSSYNEQFF.